The text below deals with one T cell receptor beta chain. Its antigen remains unidentified. This sample is drawn from a study of OX40 agonist ivuxolimab in advanced cancers. Findings and limits, study-wide: At 0.1 to 3.0 mg/kg and by week 6, CD4+ and CD8+ T cells in the blood had expanded clonally. The 0.1-3.0 mg/kg partial responders had among the lowest clonal expansion. Expanded clones were, on average, more numerous in CD8+ T cells than in CD4+.

Produced via immunoSEQ multiplex PCR; TCRdb's table is partial and in-frame only. This sample yields about 79,000 clones, of which about nine tenths are seen a single time; 0.53% belongs to the top ten. V shed 4 bases and J 1 base; nucleotides not matched to a gene: 7. Germline V CDR1 and CDR2: SGHDT, YYEEEE. CDR3 length: 16 residues. Source: CD4+ or CD8+ T cells sorted from blood, taken in a trial of the OX40 agonist ivuxolimab. The chain couples TRBV5-6 to TRBJ2-3; TRBD1 aligns across 9 bases. This TCR was recovered from an adult with an advanced solid tumor such as melanoma, head and neck, liver or kidney cancer. The DNA of the CDR3 is TGTGCCAGCAGCCCCCTTCGGGACAGGGGCACAGATACGCAGTATTTT. As protein: CASSPLRDRGTDTQYF.